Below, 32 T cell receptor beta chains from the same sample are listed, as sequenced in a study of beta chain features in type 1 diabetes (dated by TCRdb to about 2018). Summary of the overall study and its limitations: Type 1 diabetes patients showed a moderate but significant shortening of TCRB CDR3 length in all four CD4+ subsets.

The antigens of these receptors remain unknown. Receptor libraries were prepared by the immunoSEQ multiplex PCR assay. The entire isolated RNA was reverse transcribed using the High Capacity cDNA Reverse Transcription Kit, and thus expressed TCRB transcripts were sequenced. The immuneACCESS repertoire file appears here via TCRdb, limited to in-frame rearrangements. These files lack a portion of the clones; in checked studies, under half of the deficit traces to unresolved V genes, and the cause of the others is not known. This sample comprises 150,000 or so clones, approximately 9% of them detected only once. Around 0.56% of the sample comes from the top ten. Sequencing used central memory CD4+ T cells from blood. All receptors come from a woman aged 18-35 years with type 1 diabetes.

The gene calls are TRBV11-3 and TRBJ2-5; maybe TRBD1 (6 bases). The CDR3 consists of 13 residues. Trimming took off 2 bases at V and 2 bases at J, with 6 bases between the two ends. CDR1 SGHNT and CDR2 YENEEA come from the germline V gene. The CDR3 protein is CASSLQGQETQYF. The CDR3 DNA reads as TGTGCCAGCAGCTTACAGGGGCAAGAGACCCAGTACTTC.

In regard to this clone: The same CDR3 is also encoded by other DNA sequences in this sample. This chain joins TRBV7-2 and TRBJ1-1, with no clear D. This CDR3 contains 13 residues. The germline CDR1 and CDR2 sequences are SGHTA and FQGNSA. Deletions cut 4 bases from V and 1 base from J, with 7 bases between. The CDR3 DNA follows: TGTGCCAGCAGCTCGACATGGAACACTGAAGCTTTCTTT. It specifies CASSSTWNTEAFF. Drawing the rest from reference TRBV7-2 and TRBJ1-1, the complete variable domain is GAGVSQSPSNKVTEKGKDVELRCDPISGHTALYWYRQSLGQGLEFLIYFQGNSAPDKSGLPSDRFSAERTGGSVSTLTIQRTQQEDSAVYLCASSSTWNTEAFFGQGTRLTVV.

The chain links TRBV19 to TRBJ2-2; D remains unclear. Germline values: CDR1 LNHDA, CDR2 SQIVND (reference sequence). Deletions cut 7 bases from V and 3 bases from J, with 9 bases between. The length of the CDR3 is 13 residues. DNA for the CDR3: TGTGCCAGTACGATCAGTCACACCGGGGAGCTGTTTTTT. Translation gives CASTISHTGELFF.

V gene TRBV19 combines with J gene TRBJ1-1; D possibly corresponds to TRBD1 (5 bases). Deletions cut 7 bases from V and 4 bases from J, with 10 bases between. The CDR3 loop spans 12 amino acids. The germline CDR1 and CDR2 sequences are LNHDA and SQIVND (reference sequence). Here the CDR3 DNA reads TGTGCCAGTACCGCTACAGGCACTGAAGCTTTCTTT. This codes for CASTATGTEAFF.

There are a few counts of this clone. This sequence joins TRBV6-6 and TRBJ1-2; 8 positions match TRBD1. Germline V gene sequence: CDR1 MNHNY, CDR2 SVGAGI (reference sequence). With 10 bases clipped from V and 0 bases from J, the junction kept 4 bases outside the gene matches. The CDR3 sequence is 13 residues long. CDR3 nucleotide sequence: TGTGCCACAGGGACAGGAGCTAACTATGGCTACACCTTC. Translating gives CATGTGANYGYTF.

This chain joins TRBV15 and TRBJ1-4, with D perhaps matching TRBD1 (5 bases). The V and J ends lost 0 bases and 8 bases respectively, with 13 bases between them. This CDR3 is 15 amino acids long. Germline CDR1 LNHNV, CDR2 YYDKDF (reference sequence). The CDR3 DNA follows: TGTGCCACCAGCAGAGATCAGTTAAGGGGCGAAAAACTGTTTTTT. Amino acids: CATSRDQLRGEKLFF.

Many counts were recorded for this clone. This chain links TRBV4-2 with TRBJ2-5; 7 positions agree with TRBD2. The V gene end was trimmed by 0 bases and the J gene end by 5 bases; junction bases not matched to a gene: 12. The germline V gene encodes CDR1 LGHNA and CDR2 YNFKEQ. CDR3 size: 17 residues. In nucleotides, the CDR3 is TGTGCCAGCAGCCAAGACCAAGCGGGAACAACGGGGGAGACCCAGTACTTC. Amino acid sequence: CASSQDQAGTTGETQYF.

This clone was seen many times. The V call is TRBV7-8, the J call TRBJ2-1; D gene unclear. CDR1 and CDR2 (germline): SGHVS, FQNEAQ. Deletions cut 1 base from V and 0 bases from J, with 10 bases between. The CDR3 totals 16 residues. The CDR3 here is CASSLGATSSYNEQFF. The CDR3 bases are TGTGCCAGCAGCTTAGGGGCGACGAGCTCCTACAATGAGCAGTTCTTC.

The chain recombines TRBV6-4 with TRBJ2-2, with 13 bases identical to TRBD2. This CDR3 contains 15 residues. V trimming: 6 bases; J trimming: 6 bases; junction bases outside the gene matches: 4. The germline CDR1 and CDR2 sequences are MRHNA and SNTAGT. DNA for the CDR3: TGTGCCAGCAGCCCGACTAGCGGGGGGCCCGGGGAGCTGTTTTTT. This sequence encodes CASSPTSGGPGELFF.

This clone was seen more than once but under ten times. CDR3 coding DNA: TGTGCCAGCAGTTACGTAGGGGATTACAATGAGCAGTTCTTC. Amino acid sequence: CASSYVGDYNEQFF. The rearrangement joins TRBV6-6 to TRBJ2-1; the D gene is possibly TRBD1 (5 bases). The CDR3 extends over 14 amino acids. Trimming cost V 2 bases and J 4 bases, with 9 bases left between them. The germline CDR1 and CDR2 sequences are MNHNY and SVGAGI (reference sequence).

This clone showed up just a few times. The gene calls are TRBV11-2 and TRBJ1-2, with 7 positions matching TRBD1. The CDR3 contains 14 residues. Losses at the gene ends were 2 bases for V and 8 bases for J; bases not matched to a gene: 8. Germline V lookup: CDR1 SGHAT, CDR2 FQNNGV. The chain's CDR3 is CASSLTDRVGGYTF. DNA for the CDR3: TGTGCCAGCAGCTTAACAGACAGGGTTGGCGGCTACACCTTC.

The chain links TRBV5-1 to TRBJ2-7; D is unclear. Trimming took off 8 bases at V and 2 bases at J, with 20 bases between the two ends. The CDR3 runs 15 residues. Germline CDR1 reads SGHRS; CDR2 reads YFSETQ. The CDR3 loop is CARSWSPAGPYEQYF. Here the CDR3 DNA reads TGCGCCAGGAGTTGGTCTCCTGCAGGCCCCTACGAGCAGTACTTC.

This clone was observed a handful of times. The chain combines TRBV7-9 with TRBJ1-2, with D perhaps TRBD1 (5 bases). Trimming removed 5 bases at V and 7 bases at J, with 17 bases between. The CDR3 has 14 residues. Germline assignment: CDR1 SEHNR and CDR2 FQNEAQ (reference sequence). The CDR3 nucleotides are TGTGCCAGCAGCACCTTGGGCAGGGAGGCTGGCTACACCTTC. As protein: CASSTLGREAGYTF. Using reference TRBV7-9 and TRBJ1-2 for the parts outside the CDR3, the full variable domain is DTGVSQNPRHKITKRGQNVTFRCDPISEHNRLYWYRQTLGQGPEFLTYFQNEAQLEKSRLLSDRFSAERPKGSFSTLEIQRTEQGDSAMYLCASSTLGREAGYTFGSGTRLTVV.

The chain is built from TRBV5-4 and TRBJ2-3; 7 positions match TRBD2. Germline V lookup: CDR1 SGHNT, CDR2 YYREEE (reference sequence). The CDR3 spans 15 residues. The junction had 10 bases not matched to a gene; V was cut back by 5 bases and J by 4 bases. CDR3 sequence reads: CASSPRGGSADTQYF. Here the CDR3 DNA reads TGTGCCAGCAGTCCAAGGGGCGGGAGCGCAGATACGCAGTATTTT.

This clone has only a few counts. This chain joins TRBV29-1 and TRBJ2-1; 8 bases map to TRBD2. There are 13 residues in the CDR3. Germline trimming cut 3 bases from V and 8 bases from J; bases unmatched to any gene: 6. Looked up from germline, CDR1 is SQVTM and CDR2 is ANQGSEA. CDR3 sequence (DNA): TGCAGCGTTGAGGAACTAGCGGTTTATGAGCAGTTCTTC. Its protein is CSVEELAVYEQFF.

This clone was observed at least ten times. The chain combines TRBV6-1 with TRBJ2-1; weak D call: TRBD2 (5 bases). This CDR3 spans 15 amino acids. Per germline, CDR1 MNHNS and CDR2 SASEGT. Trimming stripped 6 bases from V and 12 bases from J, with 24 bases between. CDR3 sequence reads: CASSVVDKDVEGQFF. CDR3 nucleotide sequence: TGTGCCAGCAGCGTCGTCGATAAGGATGTCGAGGGGCAGTTCTTC.

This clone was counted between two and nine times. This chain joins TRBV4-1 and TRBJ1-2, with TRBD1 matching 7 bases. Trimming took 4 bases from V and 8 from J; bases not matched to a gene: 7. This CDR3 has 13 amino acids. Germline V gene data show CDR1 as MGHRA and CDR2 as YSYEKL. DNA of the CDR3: TGCGCCAGCAGCCGTAACAGGGGTTGGGGCTACACCTTC. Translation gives CASSRNRGWGYTF.

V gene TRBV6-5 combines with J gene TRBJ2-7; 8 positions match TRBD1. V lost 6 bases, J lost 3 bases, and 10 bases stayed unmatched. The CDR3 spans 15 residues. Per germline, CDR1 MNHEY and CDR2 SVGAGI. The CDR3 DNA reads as TGTGCCAGCAGCCCCAGGACAGGGTATGGCTACGAGCAGTACTTC. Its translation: CASSPRTGYGYEQYF.

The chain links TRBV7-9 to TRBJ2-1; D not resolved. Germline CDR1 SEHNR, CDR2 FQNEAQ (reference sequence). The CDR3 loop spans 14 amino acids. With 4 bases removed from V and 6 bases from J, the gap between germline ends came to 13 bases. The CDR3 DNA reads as TGTGCCAGCAGCTCAGAATCCCGTCCCAATGAGCAGTTCTTC. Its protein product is CASSSESRPNEQFF.

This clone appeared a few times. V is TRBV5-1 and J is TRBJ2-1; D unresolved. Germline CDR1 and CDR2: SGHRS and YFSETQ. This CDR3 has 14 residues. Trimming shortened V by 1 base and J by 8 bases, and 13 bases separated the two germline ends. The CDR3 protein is CASSLTPPPDEQFF. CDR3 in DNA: TGCGCCAGCAGCTTGACTCCCCCTCCCGATGAGCAGTTCTTC.

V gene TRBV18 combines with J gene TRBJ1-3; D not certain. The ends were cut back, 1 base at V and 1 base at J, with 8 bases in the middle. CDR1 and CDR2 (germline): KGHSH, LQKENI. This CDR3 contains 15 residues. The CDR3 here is CASSPLGESGNTIYF. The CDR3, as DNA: TGTGCCAGCTCACCACTAGGAGAATCTGGAAACACCATATATTTT.

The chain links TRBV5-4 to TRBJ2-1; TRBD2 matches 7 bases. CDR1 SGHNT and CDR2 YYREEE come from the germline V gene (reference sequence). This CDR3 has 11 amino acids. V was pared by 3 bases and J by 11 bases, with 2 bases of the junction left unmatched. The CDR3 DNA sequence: TGTGCCAGCAGCTCGGGACTAAAGCAGTTCTTC. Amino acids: CASSSGLKQFF.

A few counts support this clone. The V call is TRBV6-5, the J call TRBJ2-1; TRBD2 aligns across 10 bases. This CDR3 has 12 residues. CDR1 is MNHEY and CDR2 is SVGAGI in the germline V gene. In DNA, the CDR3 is TGTGTGAGCGGGAGGGAATACAATGAGCAGTTCTTC. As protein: CVSGREYNEQFF.

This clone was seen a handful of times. The CDR3 here is CASSPDGQGVGGYTF. In DNA form, the CDR3 reads TGTGCCAGCAGCCCGGACGGACAGGGGGTTGGTGGCTACACCTTC. This chain links TRBV7-2 with TRBJ1-2; 10 bases are shared with TRBD1. The V gene end was trimmed by 5 bases and the J gene end by 7 bases; junction bases not matched to a gene: 10. The CDR3 loop spans 15 amino acids. The germline CDR1 and CDR2 sequences are SGHTA and FQGNSA.

The CDR3 DNA reads as TGTGCCAGCAGCCTAGACAGTAAGAAAGCTTTCTTT. Protein product: CASSLDSKKAFF. The rearrangement links TRBV7-9 to TRBJ1-1; D might be TRBD1 (5 bases). Trimming pared 5 bases from V and 9 bases from J, leaving 13 bases between. Germline V CDR1 and CDR2: SEHNR, FQNEAQ (reference sequence). This CDR3 spans 12 amino acids.

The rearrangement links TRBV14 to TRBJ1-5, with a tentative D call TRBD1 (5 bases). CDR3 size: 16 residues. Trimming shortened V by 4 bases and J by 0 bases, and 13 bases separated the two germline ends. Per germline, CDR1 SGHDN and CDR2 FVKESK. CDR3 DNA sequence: TGTGCCAGCAGCCCCTCCCGGGGGTCTAGCAATCAGCCCCAGCATTTT. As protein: CASSPSRGSSNQPQHF.

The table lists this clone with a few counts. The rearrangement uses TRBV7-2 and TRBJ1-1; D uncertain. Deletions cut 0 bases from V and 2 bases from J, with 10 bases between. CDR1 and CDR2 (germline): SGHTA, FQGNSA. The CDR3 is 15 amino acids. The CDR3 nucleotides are TGTGCCAGCAGCTTAGCCAGTGAACGAAACACTGAAGCTTTCTTT. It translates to CASSLASERNTEAFF.

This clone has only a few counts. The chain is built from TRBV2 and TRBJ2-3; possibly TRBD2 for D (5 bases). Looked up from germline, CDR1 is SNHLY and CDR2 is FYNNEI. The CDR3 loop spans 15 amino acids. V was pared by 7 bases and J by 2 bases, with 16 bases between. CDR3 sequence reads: CASNRGPGYTDTQYF. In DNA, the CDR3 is TGTGCCAGCAATCGAGGGCCTGGGTACACAGATACGCAGTATTTT.

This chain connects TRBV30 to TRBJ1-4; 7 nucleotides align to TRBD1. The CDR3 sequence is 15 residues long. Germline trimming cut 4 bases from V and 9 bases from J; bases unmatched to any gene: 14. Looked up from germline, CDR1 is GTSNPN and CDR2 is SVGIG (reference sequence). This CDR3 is CAWTPDRDSRQKLFF. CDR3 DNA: TGTGCCTGGACCCCCGACAGGGATAGCCGACAAAAACTGTTTTTT.

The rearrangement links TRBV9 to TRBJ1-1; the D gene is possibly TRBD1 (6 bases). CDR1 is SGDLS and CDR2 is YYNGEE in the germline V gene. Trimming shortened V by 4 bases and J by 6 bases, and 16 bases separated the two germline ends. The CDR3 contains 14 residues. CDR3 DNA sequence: TGTGCCAGCAGCCCTGGACAGTGGGACGCTGAAGCTTTCTTT. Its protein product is CASSPGQWDAEAFF.

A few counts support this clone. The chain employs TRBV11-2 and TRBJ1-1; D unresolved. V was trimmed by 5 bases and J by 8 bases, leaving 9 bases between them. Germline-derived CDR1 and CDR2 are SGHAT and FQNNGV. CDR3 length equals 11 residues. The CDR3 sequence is CASSPVGEAFF. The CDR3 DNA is TGTGCCAGCAGCCCGGTCGGGGAAGCTTTCTTT. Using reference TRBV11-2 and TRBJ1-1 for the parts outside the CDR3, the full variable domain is EAGVAQSPRYKIIEKRQSVAFWCNPISGHATLYWYQQILGQGPKLLIQFQNNGVVDDSQLPKDRFSAERLKGVDSTLKIQPAKLEDSAVYLCASSPVGEAFFGQGTRLTVV.

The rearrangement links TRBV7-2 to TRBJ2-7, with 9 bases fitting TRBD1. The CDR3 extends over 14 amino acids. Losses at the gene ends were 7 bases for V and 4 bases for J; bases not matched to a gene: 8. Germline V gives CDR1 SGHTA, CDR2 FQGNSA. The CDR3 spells CASTHGQGLYEQYF. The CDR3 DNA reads TGTGCCAGCACCCATGGACAGGGGCTGTACGAGCAGTACTTC. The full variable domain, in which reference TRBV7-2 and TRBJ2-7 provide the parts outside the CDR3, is GAGVSQSPSNKVTEKGKDVELRCDPISGHTALYWYRQSLGQGLEFLIYFQGNSAPDKSGLPSDRFSAERTGGSVSTLTIQRTQQEDSAVYLCASTHGQGLYEQYFGPGTRLTVT.